This T cell receptor (beta chain) was recorded in a study of human T cells and chemical hapten exposure. Germline values: CDR1 MNHEY, CDR2 SVGAGI. The CDR3 sequence is 19 residues long. J gave up 5 bases and V 0 bases, and 11 bases lay outside the gene matches. From the RACE reads, TCRdb called clonotypes with MiXCR, one entry per CDR3 protein. The repertoire holds more than 75,000 distinct CDR3 sequences, with roughly 10% as singletons. Time point reported: patch test 2, 6 weeks after DPC sensitization. Sample treatment: therapeutic diphenylcyclopropenone sensitization with weekly scalp DPC. The chain couples TRBV6-5 to TRBJ2-2; TRBD2 matches 11 bases. The TCR originated in a woman aged 25 to 39 with alopecia areata. Some clones in this sample may be carry-over from other donors' samples. The sample was whole blood, taken in connection with sensitization to the hapten diphenylcyclopropenone (DPC). The CDR3 DNA sequence: TGTGCCAGCAGTTACTCAGCCACTAGCGGGAGTGTTGGTACCGGGGAGCTGTTTTTT. Translation gives CASSYSATSGSVGTGELFF.